The entry that follows covers one TCR beta chain sequence. Its antigen is unknown. The data were obtained in a study of OX40 agonist ivuxolimab in advanced cancers. Findings and limits, study-wide: Compared with CD4+, CD8+ T cells on average had more expanded clones.

Germline lookup yields CDR1 SGDLS and CDR2 YYNGEE. V trimming: 2 bases; J trimming: 6 bases; junction bases outside the gene matches: 10. The CDR3 loop spans 16 amino acids. TCRdb's table, derived via immunoSEQ multiplex PCR, lists solely in-frame clones and lacks some. Of 50,000 to 75,000 clones in the sample, approximately 86% were seen once. The sequence was collected from an adult with an advanced solid tumor such as melanoma, head and neck, liver or kidney cancer. This chain uses TRBV9 with TRBJ1-5, with TRBD1 identical over 8 bases. The sample in question was CD4+ or CD8+ T cells sorted from blood, obtained in a trial of the OX40 agonist ivuxolimab. This chain's CDR3 is CASSVPDRERSQPQHF. CDR3 DNA: TGTGCCAGCAGCGTTCCGGACAGGGAGAGAAGTCAGCCCCAGCATTTT.